Shown below are 8 T cell receptor beta chains from a single sample sequenced in a study of blood T cells in healthy people across ages. With a J-beta primer mix and a sample-barcoded 5' primer, a second PCR ran roughly 6 to 11 cycles. One entry per CDR3 protein results from TCRdb running MiXCR on the 5' RACE reads. Of nearly 800,000 distinct CDR3 sequences in the sample, around three fifths were seen once. Sequenced: blood. These receptors were collected from a man between 35 and 55 years old in good health.

This clonotype turned up a few times. This sequence joins TRBV12-3 or TRBV12-4 and TRBJ2-1, with D possibly TRBD2 on 7 matching bases. The CDR3 is 15 residues long. V shed 3 bases and J shed 4 bases, with 13 bases lying between them. Here the CDR3 DNA reads TGTGCCAGCAGTTTGGGGGGGCAAGTATACAATGAGCAGTTCTTC. It codes for CASSLGGQVYNEQFF.

As concerns this clonotype: One end of the junction varies from germline; a read error may be responsible. V usage is TRBV20-1 and J usage is TRBJ2-7; TRBD1 agrees at 9 bases. The CDR3 is 12 amino acids. Germline assignment: CDR1 DFQATT and CDR2 SNEGSKA (reference sequence). The CDR3 nucleotides read TGCAGTGGTAGACAGGGGGTCTACGAGCAGTACTTC. Translated, it gives CSGRQGVYEQYF.

V and J are TRBV9 and TRBJ2-7; no definite D call. The last part of the DNA fits TRBJ2-5 better; the J call may be wrong. The germline gives CDR1 SGDLS, CDR2 YYNGEE. CDR3 size: 10 residues. CDR3 residues: CASGEKTQYF. In DNA, the CDR3 is TGTGCCAGCGGAGAAAAGACCCAGTACTTC.

This chain uses TRBV4-1 with TRBJ2-7, with 9 nucleotides matching TRBD1. The CDR3 sequence is 15 residues long. V trimming: 3 bases; J trimming: 4 bases; junction bases outside the gene matches: 7. The germline CDR1 and CDR2 sequences are MGHRA and YSYEKL. CDR3 in amino acids: CASSHVGQGSYEQYF. CDR3 nucleotides: TGCGCCAGCAGCCACGTAGGACAGGGGAGTTACGAGCAGTACTTC.

In its sample, this clonotype was seen a few times. The chain employs TRBV29-1 and TRBJ2-1; no clear D. Germline CDR1 SQVTM, CDR2 ANQGSEA. The ends were cut back, 3 bases at V and 5 bases at J, with 11 bases in the middle. The CDR3 length is 13 residues. CDR3 in amino acids: CSVEAGVDNEQFF. The CDR3, as DNA: TGCAGCGTTGAGGCAGGAGTCGACAATGAGCAGTTCTTC.

V is TRBV28 and J is TRBJ1-2, with D unclear. In germline, CDR1 is MDHEN, CDR2 SYDVKM. The CDR3 has 15 residues. With 6 bases removed from V and 4 bases from J, the gap between germline ends came to 18 bases. The CDR3 region has the DNA TGTGCCAGCAGCGGGTCGGGTGCGCTTCTCTATGGCTACACCTTC. Encoded protein: CASSGSGALLYGYTF.

This clonotype was seen a few times. The V call is TRBV7-2, the J call TRBJ2-7, with no clear D. Trimming shortened V by 2 bases and J by 7 bases, and 12 bases separated the two germline ends. Germline values: CDR1 SGHTA, CDR2 FQGNSA. The CDR3 is 13 residues long. The CDR3 DNA follows: TGTGCCAGCAGCTTACCTCCTCATAGGGAGCAGTACTTC. It yields the protein CASSLPPHREQYF.

The chain combines TRBV2 with TRBJ2-7; the D is unclear. This CDR3 comprises 11 residues. Germline assignment: CDR1 SNHLY and CDR2 FYNNEI. With 7 bases removed from V and 4 bases from J, the gap between germline ends came to 8 bases. CDR3: CASKSEYEQYF. Here the CDR3 DNA reads TGTGCCAGCAAATCCGAATACGAGCAGTACTTC.